Each of the 27 T cell receptor beta chains below was sequenced from the same sample in a study of T cells in tumors after PD-1 blockade. The table came from immunoSEQ multiplex PCR; TCRdb's copy has only in-frame clones and leaves some out. The profile covers 60,000 or so clones, with around 80% appearing a single time and about an eighth taken by the ten largest. The material was PBMCs, obtained before anti-PD-1 treatment. These receptors originate from a human donor with basal cell carcinoma.

The rearrangement joins TRBV12-3 or TRBV12-4 to TRBJ1-2, with a weak D call TRBD1 (5 bases). V was trimmed by 5 bases and J by 7 bases, leaving 11 bases between them. There are 12 residues in the CDR3. CDR3 coding DNA: TGTGCCAGCAGTCGCGGGGCCAGTGGCTACACCTTC. Protein: CASSRGASGYTF.

This clone was found a few times. This chain uses TRBV15 with TRBJ2-2; tentatively, D is TRBD2 (5 bases). This CDR3 comprises 17 residues. Per the germline V gene, CDR1 is LNHNV and CDR2 is YYDKDF (reference sequence). The ends were cut back, 5 bases at V and 1 base at J, with 17 bases in the middle. In DNA form, the CDR3 reads TGTGCCACCAGCCTTATGAGGCGGGCGGAGAACACCGGGGAGCTGTTTTTT. Translated, it gives CATSLMRRAENTGELFF.

The V and J genes are TRBV5-1 and TRBJ2-3, with TRBD2 as a possible D gene (6 bases). Germline CDR1 and CDR2: SGHRS and YFSETQ. This CDR3 has 14 amino acids. The V end was cut by 0 bases, the J end by 4 bases, with 9 bases between. Here the CDR3 DNA reads TGCGCCAGCAGCTTGGTGGCTAGCGCAGATACGCAGTATTTT. It yields the protein CASSLVASADTQYF.

This rearrangement joins TRBV29-1 to TRBJ2-7, with 8 bases matching TRBD1. From germline, CDR1 is SQVTM and CDR2 ANQGSEA. This CDR3 is 15 amino acids long. Trimming cost V 2 bases and J 1 base; bases outside gene matches: 7. In DNA form, the CDR3 reads TGCAGCGTTGAATACCCGACAGGGGCTTCCTACGAGCAGTACTTC. It translates to CSVEYPTGASYEQYF.

This clone was seen only once. The V and J genes are TRBV2 and TRBJ1-1; D is unresolved. Germline V gives CDR1 SNHLY, CDR2 FYNNEI. Trimming took off 8 bases at V and 0 bases at J, with 10 bases between the two ends. This CDR3 comprises 13 residues. This CDR3 reads CASLKGVNTEAFF. CDR3 in DNA: TGTGCCAGCCTCAAGGGAGTGAACACTGAAGCTTTCTTT.

This chain links TRBV27 with TRBJ1-2; no clear D gene. The CDR3 is 13 amino acids. Germline CDR1 is MNHEY and CDR2 is SMNVEV (reference sequence). The ends were cut back, 0 bases at V and 4 bases at J, with 6 bases in the middle. In DNA, the CDR3 is TGTGCCAGCAGTTTATCTGCAGGCTATGGCTACACCTTC. Amino acid sequence: CASSLSAGYGYTF.

The chain carries TRBV18 and TRBJ1-2; 10 bases agree with TRBD1. V gave up 4 bases and J gave up 8 bases; unmatched junction bases: 16. The germline gives CDR1 KGHSH, CDR2 LQKENI. The CDR3 spans 17 residues. CDR3 nucleotide sequence: TGTGCCAGCTCACGTACCGGGACAGGGGTCTCTATCGGGGGCTACACCTTC. Translating it yields CASSRTGTGVSIGGYTF.

This clone appeared a single time. The chain couples TRBV28 to TRBJ2-1; 13 nucleotides align to TRBD2. J was trimmed by 5 bases and V by 4 bases; bases with no gene match: 2. The CDR3 consists of 15 residues. Germline assignment: CDR1 MDHEN and CDR2 SYDVKM. The CDR3 protein is CASSSGLAGHNEQFF. In DNA, the CDR3 is TGTGCCAGCAGTTCGGGACTAGCGGGGCACAATGAGCAGTTCTTC.

This clone was picked up one time. The CDR3 loop reads CASSQQWTVAGNTIYF. DNA of the CDR3: TGCGCCAGCAGCCAGCAATGGACAGTGGCTGGAAACACCATATATTTT. The genes are TRBV4-1 and TRBJ1-3; possible D gene TRBD1, 6 bases. V was pared by 3 bases and J by 2 bases, with 14 bases between. The CDR3 is made up of 16 amino acids. CDR1 is MGHRA, CDR2 YSYEKL, per germline.

The V gene is TRBV6-6, the J gene TRBJ2-7; D possibly uses TRBD1 or TRBD2 (5 bases each). The CDR3 contains 14 residues. V was cut by 6 bases and J by 6 bases, with 18 bases left in between. Germline V gene lookup returns CDR1 MNHNY and CDR2 SVGAGI (reference sequence). CDR3 sequence (DNA): TGTGCCAGCAGCGGGACGGGGTCCCGCTTCGAGCAGTACTTC. It encodes CASSGTGSRFEQYF.

J is TRBJ2-7 and V is TRBV3-1 (or the pseudogene TRBV3-2); D not resolved. The CDR3 is 14 amino acids. Trimming left V 1 base short and J 3 bases short, with 10 bases between. Germline V gene sequence: CDR1 LGHDT, CDR2 YNNKEL (reference sequence). The CDR3 reads CASSQARGFYEQYF. The CDR3 nucleotides are TGTGCCAGCAGCCAAGCACGAGGATTCTACGAGCAGTACTTC.

About this clone: The identical CDR3 is also encoded by other nucleotide sequences in the sample. J is TRBJ1-2 and V is TRBV6-1, with TRBD1 matching 7 bases. The CDR3 is 14 residues long. With 0 bases clipped from V and 8 bases from J, the junction kept 6 bases outside the gene matches. CDR1 is MNHNS, CDR2 SASEGT, per germline. This CDR3 reads CASSEARGVGGYTF. CDR3 bases: TGTGCCAGCAGTGAAGCCAGGGGGGTTGGCGGCTACACCTTC.

This chain uses TRBV30 with TRBJ1-1; D not resolved. The CDR3 loop spans 11 amino acids. V lost 1 base, J lost 7 bases, and 7 bases lay in between. The germline CDR1 and CDR2 sequences are GTSNPN and SVGIG (reference sequence). CDR3 amino acids: CAWSDPDEAFF. The CDR3 region has the DNA TGTGCCTGGAGTGACCCCGATGAAGCTTTCTTT.

The chain employs TRBV28 and TRBJ2-7, with TRBD2 identical over 7 bases. Germline-derived CDR1 and CDR2 are MDHEN and SYDVKM. The CDR3 length is 16 residues. V was pared by 5 bases and J by 4 bases, with 14 bases of the junction left unmatched. CDR3 sequence: CASSPNGRGRSYEQYF. The DNA of the CDR3 is TGTGCCAGCAGTCCCAATGGGCGGGGGAGATCTTACGAGCAGTACTTC.

The chain is built from TRBV6-6 and TRBJ2-1, with D perhaps matching TRBD2 (5 bases). Trimming shortened V by 3 bases and J by 5 bases, and 14 bases separated the two germline ends. CDR1 is MNHNY and CDR2 is SVGAGI in the germline V gene (reference sequence). The CDR3 is 15 residues long. The CDR3, as DNA: TGTGCCAGCAGTTATGGCCCAAGAGGGAACAATGAGCAGTTCTTC. It yields the protein CASSYGPRGNNEQFF.

The J gene is TRBJ1-1, the V gene TRBV12-3 or TRBV12-4; D call uncertain. CDR3 size: 13 residues. V gave up 2 bases and J gave up 3 bases, with 7 bases separating them. The CDR3 spells CASSLFRDTEAFF. The CDR3 nucleotides are TGTGCCAGCAGTTTATTTCGAGACACTGAAGCTTTCTTT.

The CDR3 DNA reads TGTGCCAGTATTAGAGGTGGCGGGGGGGCAGATGAGCAGTTCTTC. It yields the protein CASIRGGGGADEQFF. The chain joins TRBV19 to TRBJ2-1, with 9 positions matching TRBD2. J lost 8 bases, V lost 7 bases, and 12 bases had no gene match. Per the germline V gene, CDR1 is LNHDA and CDR2 is SQIVND (reference sequence). The CDR3 covers 15 residues.

The chain carries TRBV7-3 and TRBJ2-5; D is perhaps TRBD2 (6 bases). V was shortened by 1 base and J by 4 bases, with 7 bases between the two germline ends. The CDR3 is made up of 13 amino acids. Germline CDR1 and CDR2: SGHTA and FQGTGA. CDR3 DNA: TGTGCCAGCAGCTTAATGGGGGGAGAGACCCAGTACTTC. Its translation is CASSLMGGETQYF.

The chain is built from TRBV19 and TRBJ1-2; D unresolved. The CDR3 runs 16 residues. The V end was cut by 3 bases, the J end by 3 bases, with 17 bases between. Germline assignment: CDR1 LNHDA and CDR2 SQIVND (reference sequence). This CDR3 is CASSMAPTILDYGYTF. DNA of the CDR3: TGTGCCAGTAGTATGGCCCCAACCATCCTGGACTATGGCTACACCTTC.

The rearrangement links TRBV7-2 to TRBJ1-5; D gene ambiguous. Germline lookup yields CDR1 SGHTA and CDR2 FQGNSA. The length of the CDR3 is 13 residues. V lost 4 bases and J lost 6, with 10 bases in between. In DNA form, the CDR3 reads TGTGCCAGCAGCTCCTCACCGGGTCAGCCCCAGCATTTT. Its translation is CASSSSPGQPQHF.

The chain recombines TRBV12-3 or TRBV12-4 with TRBJ2-7; D is unclear. This CDR3 comprises 13 residues. Trimming pared 4 bases from V and 2 bases from J, leaving 9 bases between. CDR3 amino acids: CASSSLRAYEQYF. CDR3 in DNA: TGTGCCAGCAGTTCGCTCAGAGCCTACGAGCAGTACTTC.

The chain recombines TRBV30 with TRBJ2-3; TRBD2 agrees at 13 bases. There are 15 residues in the CDR3. V lost 3 bases to trimming and J lost 4 bases; unmatched junction nucleotides: 4. Germline CDR1 GTSNPN, CDR2 SVGIG (reference sequence). DNA for the CDR3: TGTGCCTGGAGGAGACTAGCGGGGGGCGCAGATACGCAGTATTTT. This translates into CAWRRLAGGADTQYF.

The chain employs TRBV3-1 (or the pseudogene TRBV3-2) and TRBJ2-3, with 8 bases matching TRBD2. Germline assignment: CDR1 LGHDT and CDR2 YNNKEL (reference sequence). The CDR3 length is 15 residues. V dropped 7 bases and J dropped 9; count of bases not matched to a gene: 15. CDR3 DNA sequence: TGTGCCAGCAACAACAGGCGGGGGGAGAGTCGAACGCAGTATTTT. Protein product: CASNNRRGESRTQYF.

The chain uses TRBV16 and TRBJ2-1, with 7 bases identical to TRBD2. The germline V gene has CDR1 KGHSY and CDR2 FQNENV. The ends lost 3 bases at V and 0 bases at J; junction bases unmatched: 5. The CDR3 is 16 residues long. For the CDR3, the DNA is TGTGCCAGCAGCCAGGGGAGGGTATTCTCCTACAATGAGCAGTTCTTC. It codes for CASSQGRVFSYNEQFF.

This clone has a handful of counts. The rearrangement uses TRBV9 and TRBJ2-1, with D unclear. From germline, CDR1 is SGDLS and CDR2 YYNGEE. With 4 bases removed from V and 9 bases from J, the gap between germline ends came to 14 bases. The CDR3 consists of 13 residues. CDR3 region: CASSTTQRSEQFF. CDR3 sequence (DNA): TGTGCCAGCAGCACAACCCAACGGAGTGAGCAGTTCTTC.

This clone was observed a handful of times. CDR3 in DNA: TGTGCCAGCAGCCGCGGGGGGTACTCCTACAATGAGCAGTTCTTC. Translated, it gives CASSRGGYSYNEQFF. The chain is built from TRBV7-9 and TRBJ2-1, with 8 bases fitting TRBD2. V shed 5 bases and J 0 bases; nucleotides not matched to a gene: 3. Germline-derived CDR1 and CDR2 are SEHNR and FQNEAQ (reference sequence). The length of the CDR3 is 15 residues.

V usage is TRBV3-1 (or the pseudogene TRBV3-2) and J usage is TRBJ1-4, with 7 bases fitting TRBD1. V trimming: 4 bases; J trimming: 4 bases; junction bases outside the gene matches: 6. Germline loops: CDR1 LGHDT, CDR2 YNNKEL (reference sequence). The CDR3 is 15 residues long. The CDR3 protein is CASSPSTGNNEKLFF. The CDR3 region has the DNA TGTGCCAGCAGCCCTTCGACAGGGAATAATGAAAAACTGTTTTTT.